The clone carrying this T cell receptor beta chain was seen ten or more times. The CDR3 consists of 13 residues. Germline V lookup: CDR1 MNHEY, CDR2 SVGEGT. V was cut by 0 bases and J by 8 bases, with 10 bases left in between. This specimen belongs to a study of T cells in Graves' hyperthyroidism and ophthalmopathy. On the study more broadly: The authors collected peripheral blood at initial diagnosis, before any treatment.

Amplification targeted TCR beta CDR3 regions from RNA transcripts. During a first-round RT-PCR of the TCR CDR3, the HTBI primer set was used. TCRdb recomputed calls from the multiplex PCR reads with MiXCR, one row per CDR3 protein. The repertoire holds 350,000 or so distinct CDR3 sequences, with roughly 21% as singletons. No progression to ophthalmopathy during 18 months of follow-up defined stable disease. The patients, who ranged from 18 to 65 in age, presented with newly diagnosed hyperthyroidism lasting under 2 months. This chain connects TRBV6-2 or TRBV6-3 to TRBJ1-2, with a weak D call TRBD1 (6 bases). Input material: blood. This TCR derives from a woman in her 50s with Graves' hyperthyroidism. The CDR3 loop is CASSYSGTLGYTF. CDR3 bases: TGTGCCAGCAGTTACTCCGGGACACTCGGCTACACCTTC.